One and the same sample provided the 20 T cell receptor beta chains below, sequenced in a study of T cells in Graves' hyperthyroidism and ophthalmopathy. Template material for amplifying TCR beta CDR3 regions consisted of RNA transcripts. A set of HTBI primers served as the primers for a first-round RT-PCR of the TCR CDR3. TCRdb used MiXCR to reprocess the multiplex PCR reads, holding one entry per CDR3 protein. Here the sample spans a few hundred thousand distinct CDR3 sequences, about 16% being singletons. Sequenced input: blood. These receptors were taken from a woman in her thirties or forties with Graves' ophthalmopathy.

This clonotype was recorded a few times. The chain joins TRBV7-9 to TRBJ2-1; 7 nucleotides agree with TRBD2. CDR3 length equals 19 residues. The germline V gene encodes CDR1 SEHNR and CDR2 FQNEAQ (reference sequence). Trimming took 3 bases from V and 4 from J; bases not matched to a gene: 18. In DNA form, the CDR3 reads TGTGCCAGCAGCTTCCGCCGCCGATGGGGACTAAGCGGTTACAATGAGCAGTTCTTC. The encoded protein is CASSFRRRWGLSGYNEQFF.

Many counts were recorded for this clonotype. The chain has TRBV5-1 and TRBJ2-1; TRBD1 aligns across 7 bases. Trimming removed 0 bases from V and 0 bases from J; junction bases left unmatched: 3. The germline CDR1 and CDR2 sequences are SGHRS and YFSETQ. The CDR3 runs 16 residues. The CDR3 here is CASSLGDSSSYNEQFF. CDR3 DNA: TGCGCCAGCAGCTTGGGGGACAGCAGCTCCTACAATGAGCAGTTCTTC.

About this clonotype: This may come from a read error, since a much larger clone is one base off. V gene TRBV7-2 combines with J gene TRBJ2-7, with D perhaps TRBD1 or TRBD2 (5 bases each). Germline V lookup: CDR1 SGHTA, CDR2 FQGNSA. Trimming shortened V by 5 bases and J by 5 bases, and 16 bases separated the two germline ends. The CDR3 is 14 residues long. The CDR3 DNA is TGTGCCAGCAGCCTTGGGGCTCAGGGACACGAGCAGTACTTC. As protein: CASSLGAQGHEQYF.

Ten or more counts support this clonotype. This chain uses TRBV2 with TRBJ1-5; 12 bases are a match to TRBD1. The CDR3 is 14 amino acids. The V gene end was trimmed by 7 bases and the J gene end by 7 bases; junction bases not matched to a gene: 5. The germline CDR1 and CDR2 sequences are SNHLY and FYNNEI. For the CDR3, the DNA is TGTGCCAGCAAAGGGACAGGGGGCAGGCAGCCCCAGCATTTT. Its protein is CASKGTGGRQPQHF.

CDR3 region: CASSYGTGVLGEQYF. The CDR3 coding sequence is TGTGCCAGCAGCTACGGGACAGGGGTTCTCGGCGAGCAGTACTTC. The V call is TRBV7-9, the J call TRBJ2-7; TRBD1 aligns across 10 bases. V lost 4 bases, J lost 6 bases, and 9 bases stayed unmatched. Looked up from germline, CDR1 is SEHNR and CDR2 is FQNEAQ (reference sequence). The CDR3 sequence is 15 residues long.

This clonotype was seen only a few times. The chain carries TRBV4-1 and TRBJ2-7, with D tentatively TRBD1 (5 bases). The V and J ends lost 1 base and 2 bases respectively, with 12 bases between them. The CDR3 has 15 amino acids. The germline gives CDR1 MGHRA, CDR2 YSYEKL. CDR3 DNA sequence: TGCGCCAGCAGCCAAGGTGGCAGGGAAACCTACGAGCAGTACTTC. It specifies CASSQGGRETYEQYF.

This clonotype was detected many times. V usage is TRBV2 and J usage is TRBJ2-3; D may be TRBD2 (6 bases). With 9 bases removed from V and 4 bases from J, the gap between germline ends came to 8 bases. The CDR3 is made up of 11 amino acids. CDR1 is SNHLY, CDR2 FYNNEI, per germline. CDR3 sequence (DNA): TGTGCCAGGGGGGGTGCAGATACGCAGTATTTT. Translating gives CARGGADTQYF.

This clonotype appeared many times. The V gene is TRBV10-1, the J gene TRBJ1-1; D not resolved. The CDR3 length is 15 residues. The germline V gene encodes CDR1 WNHNN and CDR2 SYGVQD (reference sequence). The V gene lost 5 bases and the J gene lost 0 bases, with 13 bases spanning the gap. Written as DNA, the CDR3 is TGCGCCAGCAGTCCTCCAGGCACTATGAACACTGAAGCTTTCTTT. Protein: CASSPPGTMNTEAFF.

This clonotype was picked up many times. The J gene is TRBJ2-5, the V gene TRBV20-1; no clear D. CDR1 is DFQATT, CDR2 SNEGSKA, per germline (reference sequence). The length of the CDR3 is 13 residues. Deletions cut 0 bases from V and 5 bases from J, with 10 bases between. The CDR3 coding sequence is TGCAGTGCTAGAGATTTCATGCAGGAGACCCAGTACTTC. Encoded protein: CSARDFMQETQYF.

This clonotype was seen only a few times. The chain is built from TRBV6-5 and TRBJ1-6; D remains ambiguous. The CDR3 sequence is 15 residues long. The V end lost 2 bases, the J end lost 9 bases, and 14 bases lay between the germline ends. Germline CDR1 MNHEY, CDR2 SVGAGI. In DNA, the CDR3 is TGTGCCAGCAGTTACGGTCCCACCCCGGGTTCACCCCTCCACTTT. The encoded protein is CASSYGPTPGSPLHF.

In its sample, this clonotype was seen many times. The V call is TRBV2, the J call TRBJ1-1; perhaps TRBD1 as D (6 bases). Trimming removed 6 bases from V and 6 bases from J, with 14 bases in between. CDR3 length: 13 amino acids. Germline V gives CDR1 SNHLY, CDR2 FYNNEI. The CDR3: CASRTTRTAEAFF. CDR3 DNA: TGTGCCAGCAGGACAACTCGGACAGCTGAAGCTTTCTTT.

This clonotype was detected ten times or more. This chain uses TRBV18 with TRBJ2-7; 9 bases align to TRBD2. Trimming cost V 0 bases and J 5 bases; bases outside gene matches: 8. Germline-derived CDR1 and CDR2 are KGHSH and LQKENI. CDR3 size: 16 residues. Here the CDR3 DNA reads TGTGCCAGCTCACCACCTACGGCGGGAGGGTATCACGAGCAGTACTTC. This translates into CASSPPTAGGYHEQYF.

This clonotype was counted at least ten times. The J gene is TRBJ2-5, the V gene TRBV11-2; 7 positions agree with TRBD1. The germline V gene encodes CDR1 SGHAT and CDR2 FQNNGV. This CDR3 is built from 13 residues. The junction had 2 bases not matched to a gene; V was cut back by 3 bases and J by 4 bases. The CDR3 DNA reads TGTGCCAGCAGCTTCGGGACAGTAGAGACCCAGTACTTC. This encodes CASSFGTVETQYF. The whole variable domain, remainder taken from reference TRBV11-2 and TRBJ2-5, is EAGVAQSPRYKIIEKRQSVAFWCNPISGHATLYWYQQILGQGPKLLIQFQNNGVVDDSQLPKDRFSAERLKGVDSTLKIQPAKLEDSAVYLCASSFGTVETQYFGPGTRLLVL.

The chain is built from TRBV3-1 and TRBJ1-1; D gene ambiguous. V lost 0 bases, J lost 6 bases, and 8 bases lay in between. The CDR3 length is 13 residues. Germline CDR1 and CDR2: LGHDT and YNNKEL (reference sequence). The DNA for the CDR3 is TGTGCCAGCAGCCAAGATGGAGTCCCTGAAGCTTTCTTT. The encoded protein is CASSQDGVPEAFF.

This clonotype showed up just once. V usage is TRBV4-1 and J usage is TRBJ2-7, with TRBD2 identical over 8 bases. The CDR3 runs 15 residues. Germline CDR1 is MGHRA and CDR2 is YSYEKL. The V segment lost 3 bases and the J segment 2 bases; nucleotides outside the gene matches: 6. The CDR3 DNA sequence: TGCGCCAGCAGCCATCCTGGCGGGGGGACCTACGAGCAGTACTTC. It specifies CASSHPGGGTYEQYF.

There are many counts of this clonotype. CDR3 loop: CASRGGLAGGEWETQYF. The CDR3 DNA reads TGTGCCAGCAGAGGGGGTCTAGCGGGAGGGGAGTGGGAGACCCAGTACTTC. The V gene is TRBV6-1, the J gene TRBJ2-5; 12 bases match TRBD2. The CDR3 sequence is 17 residues long. The germline gives CDR1 MNHNS, CDR2 SASEGT. V lost 6 bases to trimming and J lost 5 bases; unmatched junction nucleotides: 13.

The rearrangement joins TRBV6-1 to TRBJ2-3; 9 nucleotides align to TRBD2. This CDR3 spans 15 amino acids. V shed 7 bases and J 2 bases; nucleotides not matched to a gene: 7. Germline CDR1 is MNHNS and CDR2 is SASEGT. CDR3 sequence (DNA): TGTGCCAGCAACATACTAGCGGGCCTCACAGATACGCAGTATTTT. The encoded protein is CASNILAGLTDTQYF.

This clonotype was observed at least ten times. The CDR3 loop reads CASSITSGGGNEQFF. In DNA, the CDR3 is TGTGCCAGCAGCATTACTAGCGGGGGGGGGAATGAGCAGTTCTTC. This chain joins TRBV11-2 and TRBJ2-1; TRBD2 matches at 13 bases. The junction had 5 bases not matched to a gene; V was cut back by 5 bases and J by 7 bases. In germline, CDR1 is SGHAT, CDR2 FQNNGV. The CDR3 has 15 residues.

At least ten counts were recorded for this clonotype. The chain uses TRBV2 and TRBJ2-6, with D hard to call. The CDR3 is made up of 16 amino acids. The V end was cut by 4 bases, the J end by 0 bases, with 10 bases between. In germline, CDR1 is SNHLY, CDR2 FYNNEI. The CDR3 is CASSGGLSSGANVLTF. DNA of the CDR3: TGTGCCAGCAGTGGAGGTCTGTCCTCTGGGGCCAACGTCCTGACTTTC.

This clonotype has at least ten counts. The rearrangement joins TRBV7-8 to TRBJ2-3, with TRBD2 as a possible D gene (6 bases). Trimming cost V 5 bases and J 1 base, with 16 bases left between them. Looked up from germline, CDR1 is SGHVS and CDR2 is FQNEAQ. This CDR3 is built from 16 residues. CDR3 bases: TGTGCCAGCAGCCGGATAGCGGCCGTGGGCACAGATACGCAGTATTTT. This translates into CASSRIAAVGTDTQYF.